These 20 T cell receptor beta chains came from one sample sequenced in a study of blood T cell repertoires in COVID-19. Assay: immunoSEQ multiplex PCR; the TCRdb copy retains only in-frame clones and omits some. The sample lists approximately 400,000 clones, more than 70% occurring once. Sequencing input: peripheral blood. The receptor set was obtained from a man aged 40-50 years with acute or convalescent COVID-19.

The chain combines TRBV19 with TRBJ1-1; the D gene is possibly TRBD1 (6 bases). The CDR3 is made up of 11 amino acids. Germline CDR1 is LNHDA and CDR2 is SQIVND (reference sequence). Trimming took 7 bases from V and 11 from J, leaving 14 bases between them. CDR3 sequence reads: CASTIGGPAFF. CDR3 nucleotide sequence: TGTGCCAGTACTATCGGGGGGCCCGCTTTCTTT.

Note on this clone: One junction end does not reproduce the germline sequence, and a read error may be involved. The rearrangement uses TRBV4-2 and TRBJ1-2; D is possibly TRBD1 (6 bases). This CDR3 has 13 amino acids. Germline V gene data show CDR1 as LGHNA and CDR2 as YNFKEQ. As DNA, the CDR3 is TGTGCCAGCAGTCAAGTACAGGGTGACGGCTACACCTTC. This gives the protein CASSQVQGDGYTF.

V and J are TRBV19 and TRBJ1-2; D remains ambiguous. The CDR3 is 11 amino acids. Germline lookup yields CDR1 LNHDA and CDR2 SQIVND (reference sequence). Trimming shortened V by 4 bases and J by 8 bases, and 8 bases separated the two germline ends. CDR3 sequence: CASSTPRGYTF. For the CDR3, the DNA is TGTGCCAGTAGTACCCCCAGAGGCTACACCTTC.

The V gene is TRBV28, the J gene TRBJ2-6, with D tentatively TRBD1 (6 bases). The V gene lost 9 bases and the J gene lost 0 bases, with 15 bases spanning the gap. CDR1 and CDR2 (germline): MDHEN, SYDVKM. The CDR3 has 16 residues. CDR3 nucleotides: TGTGCCAGTCGACAGGAAAGTAGCTCTGGGGCCAACGTCCTGACTTTC. It codes for CASRQESSSGANVLTF.

The chain is built from TRBV6-6 and TRBJ2-1, with D possibly matching TRBD2 (5 bases). Germline loops: CDR1 MNHNY, CDR2 SVGAGI (reference sequence). The V and J ends lost 6 bases and 8 bases respectively, with 11 bases between them. The CDR3 loop spans 12 amino acids. This chain's CDR3 is CASSPGLYEQFF. The CDR3 DNA sequence: TGTGCCAGCAGCCCCGGACTCTATGAGCAGTTCTTC.

The sample holds a few counts of this clone. The V and J genes are TRBV19 and TRBJ1-1; 7 positions agree with TRBD1. There are 19 residues in the CDR3. With 4 bases clipped from V and 3 bases from J, the junction kept 20 bases outside the gene matches. Per the germline V gene, CDR1 is LNHDA and CDR2 is SQIVND (reference sequence). CDR3 in amino acids: CASSSLTVKNRGSDTEAFF. For the CDR3, the DNA is TGTGCCAGTAGTAGCCTCACAGTTAAGAACAGGGGCTCGGACACTGAAGCTTTCTTT.

The V call is TRBV4-1, the J call TRBJ1-4; 12 bases match TRBD1. This CDR3 comprises 18 residues. Germline loops: CDR1 MGHRA, CDR2 YSYEKL. Trimming took 0 bases from V and 0 from J; bases not matched to a gene: 2. CDR3 in amino acids: CASSQEGQGAATNEKLFF. CDR3 nucleotides: TGCGCCAGCAGCCAAGAGGGACAGGGGGCGGCAACTAATGAAAAACTGTTTTTT.

The gene calls are TRBV12-3 or TRBV12-4 and TRBJ2-1; 7 positions match TRBD1. V lost 5 bases, J lost 6 bases, and 1 base stayed unmatched. The CDR3 runs 12 residues. The CDR3 DNA sequence: TGTGCCAGCAGTCGGACAGGCAATGAGCAGTTCTTC. Protein product: CASSRTGNEQFF.

V and J are TRBV19 and TRBJ2-3; possible D gene TRBD2, 6 bases. The CDR3 sequence is 16 residues long. V was shortened by 3 bases and J by 4 bases, with 17 bases between the two germline ends. CDR1 and CDR2 from the germline V gene are LNHDA and SQIVND (reference sequence). The CDR3 loop reads CASSMIRGVMADTQYF. The CDR3 DNA sequence: TGTGCCAGTAGTATGATTCGCGGGGTTATGGCAGATACGCAGTATTTT.

V gene TRBV4-2 combines with J gene TRBJ1-6, with no clear D. The CDR3 extends over 14 amino acids. Deletions cut 2 bases from V and 7 bases from J, with 9 bases between. CDR1 is LGHNA and CDR2 is YNFKEQ in the germline V gene. Written as DNA, the CDR3 is TGTGCCAGCAGCCAATCCCAGGCGAATTCACCCCTCCACTTT. Its translation is CASSQSQANSPLHF.

Written as DNA, the CDR3 is TGTGCCTGGAGGACAGGGTCGGATGGCTACACCTTC. This encodes CAWRTGSDGYTF. V usage is TRBV30 and J usage is TRBJ1-2; 7 positions match TRBD1. The CDR3 length is 12 residues. With 3 bases clipped from V and 6 bases from J, the junction kept 4 bases outside the gene matches. The germline gives CDR1 GTSNPN, CDR2 SVGIG (reference sequence).

This clone showed up just a few times. The genes are TRBV10-3 and TRBJ2-1, with a possible D match to TRBD2 (5 bases). The germline CDR1 and CDR2 sequences are ENHRY and SYGVKD. With 2 bases removed from V and 8 bases from J, the gap between germline ends came to 10 bases. The CDR3 consists of 13 residues. CDR3 DNA sequence: TGTGCCATCAGTGAGCGGGATTTAGATGAGCAGTTCTTC. Amino acids: CAISERDLDEQFF.

The chain employs TRBV7-8 and TRBJ1-1; D unresolved. The length of the CDR3 is 17 residues. Germline lookup yields CDR1 SGHVS and CDR2 FQNEAQ. Between the trimmed V and J ends, which lost 6 bases and 1 base, there was a span of 21 bases. DNA of the CDR3: TGTGCCAGCAGAACCTTGGACTGGGCCAGTCAGAACACTGAAGCTTTCTTT. As protein: CASRTLDWASQNTEAFF.

This clone has just one count. The rearrangement links TRBV4-1 to TRBJ2-5; D perhaps matches TRBD2 (7 bases). V was clipped by 3 bases and J by 1 base, with 12 bases between them. The CDR3 contains 15 residues. In germline, CDR1 is MGHRA, CDR2 YSYEKL. This chain's CDR3 is CASSQGAGAQETQYF. CDR3 nucleotides: TGCGCCAGCAGCCAGGGGGCGGGGGCCCAAGAGACCCAGTACTTC.

The chain has TRBV19 and TRBJ1-6, with D possibly being TRBD1 (5 bases). CDR1 is LNHDA, CDR2 SQIVND, per germline (reference sequence). CDR3 length equals 14 residues. The ends were cut back, 2 bases at V and 5 bases at J, with 7 bases in the middle. The CDR3 spells CASSIRGNNSPLHF. The CDR3 region has the DNA TGTGCCAGTAGTATAAGGGGCAATAATTCACCCCTCCACTTT.

This sequence joins TRBV19 and TRBJ2-1; possibly TRBD2 for D (6 bases). Germline V gene lookup returns CDR1 LNHDA and CDR2 SQIVND (reference sequence). V dropped 5 bases and J dropped 1 base, with 15 bases sitting between them. The CDR3 length is 16 residues. The CDR3 bases are TGTGCCAGTAGTCGAACGCGGGGTAGTTCCTACAATGAGCAGTTCTTC. Amino acid sequence: CASSRTRGSSYNEQFF.

V is TRBV15 and J is TRBJ1-5; 8 nucleotides agree with TRBD1. The CDR3 totals 15 residues. CDR1 is LNHNV, CDR2 YYDKDF, per germline (reference sequence). The J segment lost 11 bases and the V segment lost 2 bases, leaving 11 bases of the junction unmatched. The CDR3 loop is CATSRQRQGTLAQHF. The CDR3, as DNA: TGTGCCACCAGCAGACAGAGACAGGGGACTCTAGCCCAGCATTTT.

The chain employs TRBV29-1 and TRBJ1-1; D remains unclear. Germline CDR1 and CDR2: SQVTM and ANQGSEA. The CDR3 spans 10 residues. Trimming cost V 6 bases and J 7 bases, with 9 bases left between them. The CDR3 reads CSVGLYEAFF. CDR3 DNA sequence: TGCAGCGTCGGGTTATATGAAGCTTTCTTT.

The chain couples TRBV9 to TRBJ2-6; 12 positions match TRBD2. Unmatched junction bases numbered 3, after V lost 3 bases and J lost 2 bases. The CDR3 spans 17 residues. Per germline, CDR1 SGDLS and CDR2 YYNGEE. As DNA, the CDR3 is TGTGCCAGCAGCGCGAGGACTAGCGGGGCTGGGGCCAACGTCCTGACTTTC. The encoded protein is CASSARTSGAGANVLTF.

The chain employs TRBV7-3 and TRBJ2-1; the match to TRBD2 covers 9 bases. The trim removed 5 bases at V and 9 bases at J, leaving 14 bases unmatched. The CDR3 sequence is 16 residues long. Germline values: CDR1 SGHTA, CDR2 FQGTGA. The CDR3 nucleotides are TGTGCCAGCAGCCCAAGTGGTAGCGGGAGTTCTCGTGAGCAGTTCTTC. Its translation is CASSPSGSGSSREQFF.